This T cell receptor beta chain was sequenced for a study of beta chain features in type 1 diabetes. Expressed TCRB transcripts were sequenced because the entire RNA isolate underwent reverse transcription. Measured with immunoSEQ multiplex PCR; TCRdb has only the in-frame clones, and not every one. The sample carries around 400,000 clones, less than 15% recorded once. There are 13 residues in the CDR3. CDR1 is GTSNPN, CDR2 SVGIG, per germline (reference sequence). V shed 3 bases and J 8 bases; nucleotides not matched to a gene: 9. This clone was observed a few times. The gene calls are TRBV30 and TRBJ1-1; TRBD1 matches 7 bases. The clonotype originates from a woman aged 18 to 35 in good health. Sequencing was carried out using naive CD4+ T cells from blood. The CDR3 spells CAWRAREQGEAFF. The CDR3, as DNA: TGTGCCTGGAGGGCAAGGGAACAGGGGGAAGCTTTCTTT.